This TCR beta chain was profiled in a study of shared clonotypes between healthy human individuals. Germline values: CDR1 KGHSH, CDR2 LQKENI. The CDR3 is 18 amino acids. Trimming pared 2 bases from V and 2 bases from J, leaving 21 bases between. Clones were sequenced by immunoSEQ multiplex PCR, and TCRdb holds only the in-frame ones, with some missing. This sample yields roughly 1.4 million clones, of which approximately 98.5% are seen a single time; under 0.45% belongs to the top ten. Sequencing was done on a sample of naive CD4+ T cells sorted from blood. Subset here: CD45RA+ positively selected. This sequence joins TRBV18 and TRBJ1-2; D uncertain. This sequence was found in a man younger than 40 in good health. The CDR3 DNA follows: TGTGCCAGCTCACCAGGTTCGGGATCAAGTCGCGTAAACTATGGCTACACCTTC. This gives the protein CASSPGSGSSRVNYGYTF.